Each of the 21 T cell receptor beta chains below was sequenced from the same sample in a study of blood T cell repertoires in COVID-19. Clones were read by immunoSEQ multiplex PCR, and TCRdb kept only the in-frame ones, dropping some. The table shows fewer than 250,000 clones, with 88% occurring only once. The sample taken for sequencing was peripheral blood. These receptor sequences come from a human donor in a cohort sampled during active COVID-19.

This clone has a handful of counts. The rearrangement joins TRBV2 to TRBJ2-5, with 9 positions matching TRBD2. Germline CDR1 SNHLY, CDR2 FYNNEI. V shed 6 bases and J 2 bases; nucleotides not matched to a gene: 7. This CDR3 is 15 amino acids long. The CDR3 is CASRFQAGGQETQYF. In nucleotides, the CDR3 is TGTGCCAGCAGGTTCCAAGCGGGAGGTCAAGAGACCCAGTACTTC.

V and J are TRBV28 and TRBJ2-7; 9 bases align to TRBD2. Trimming cost V 5 bases and J 7 bases; bases outside gene matches: 9. CDR3 length: 14 amino acids. CDR1 is MDHEN, CDR2 SYDVKM, per germline. The CDR3 nucleotides read TGTGCCAGCAGTCTAATAGCGGGAGTCCAGGAGCAGTACTTC. Its translation: CASSLIAGVQEQYF.

The CDR3 loop reads CASSPAGRPQETQYF. The CDR3 DNA is TGCGCCAGCAGCCCTGCGGGACGGCCGCAAGAGACCCAGTACTTC. This chain joins TRBV4-1 and TRBJ2-5, with D possibly being TRBD2 (6 bases). In germline, CDR1 is MGHRA, CDR2 YSYEKL. This CDR3 spans 15 amino acids. Between the trimmed V and J ends, which lost 4 bases and 2 bases, there was a span of 14 bases.

This clone is a singleton in its sample. J is TRBJ1-2 and V is TRBV28; 7 nucleotides match TRBD1. Looked up from germline, CDR1 is MDHEN and CDR2 is SYDVKM. V was pared by 5 bases and J by 4 bases, with 16 bases of the junction left unmatched. The length of the CDR3 is 17 residues. The CDR3 loop reads CASSLVVPGQWGYGYTF. Here the CDR3 DNA reads TGTGCCAGCAGTCTAGTGGTCCCGGGACAGTGGGGCTATGGCTACACCTTC.

This sequence joins TRBV28 and TRBJ2-2; the D gene is possibly TRBD1 (6 bases). The CDR3 covers 15 residues. The germline V and J ends were trimmed by 2 bases and 1 base, with 8 bases remaining between them. Germline V gives CDR1 MDHEN, CDR2 SYDVKM. CDR3: CASSLVTGNTGELFF. CDR3 in DNA: TGTGCCAGCAGTTTAGTGACAGGGAACACCGGGGAGCTGTTTTTT.

The V and J genes are TRBV27 and TRBJ2-5, with D possibly matching TRBD1 (6 bases). Trimming pared 5 bases from V and 5 bases from J, leaving 18 bases between. CDR1 is MNHEY and CDR2 is SMNVEV in the germline V gene (reference sequence). The CDR3 totals 15 residues. CDR3 DNA: TGTGCCAGCAGTCCCTTAGACAGGTTCGGGGAGACCCAGTACTTC. This translates into CASSPLDRFGETQYF.

The chain uses TRBV15 and TRBJ2-7; 7 bases match TRBD1. The CDR3 loop spans 18 amino acids. Germline assignment: CDR1 LNHNV and CDR2 YYDKDF (reference sequence). Trimming removed 0 bases from V and 2 bases from J; junction bases left unmatched: 13. CDR3 nucleotides: TGTGCCACCAGCAGAGACCGCACGGACAGGCGGACCCCCTACGAGCAGTACTTC. Translating it yields CATSRDRTDRRTPYEQYF.

V gene TRBV2 combines with J gene TRBJ2-3, with TRBD2 as a possible D gene (5 bases). The germline V and J ends were trimmed by 5 bases and 3 bases, with 9 bases remaining between them. This CDR3 is 13 amino acids long. Germline CDR1 is SNHLY and CDR2 is FYNNEI. CDR3 residues: CASSNEGTDTQYF. Here the CDR3 DNA reads TGTGCCAGCAGTAACGAGGGAACAGATACGCAGTATTTT.

This rearrangement joins TRBV24-1 to TRBJ2-3; the match to TRBD1 covers 12 bases. The ends lost 4 bases at V and 4 bases at J; junction bases unmatched: 2. The CDR3 is 15 amino acids. Germline lookup yields CDR1 KGHDR and CDR2 SFDVKD. The CDR3 DNA follows: TGTGCCACCAGTGAGGGACAGGGGGCTGCAGATACGCAGTATTTT. Encoded protein: CATSEGQGAADTQYF.

The chain couples TRBV24-1 to TRBJ2-5; perhaps TRBD1 as D (6 bases). CDR1 is KGHDR and CDR2 is SFDVKD in the germline V gene. The CDR3 is 16 amino acids. V lost 5 bases to trimming and J lost 2 bases, with 17 bases between them. The CDR3 loop is CATSVLTGGLQETQYF. CDR3 in DNA: TGTGCCACCAGTGTCCTGACAGGCGGACTTCAAGAGACCCAGTACTTC.

This chain links TRBV11-3 with TRBJ2-1; 8 nucleotides line up with TRBD2. This CDR3 is built from 14 residues. V gave up 3 bases and J gave up 4 bases; unmatched junction bases: 2. Germline CDR1 and CDR2: SGHNT and YENEEA. CDR3 in DNA: TGTGCCAGCAGCTTGACTAGCGATTACAATGAGCAGTTCTTC. Translation: CASSLTSDYNEQFF.

V and J are TRBV18 and TRBJ2-3, with D maybe TRBD1 (5 bases). V was trimmed by 0 bases and J by 1 base, leaving 11 bases between them. The germline V gene has CDR1 KGHSH and CDR2 LQKENI. The CDR3 is 16 residues long. CDR3 sequence: CASSPPGSRGTDTQYF. CDR3 nucleotide sequence: TGTGCCAGCTCACCACCTGGCAGCAGGGGCACAGATACGCAGTATTTT. The variable domain in full, completed from reference TRBV18 and TRBJ2-3, reads NAGVMQNPRHLVRRRGQEARLRCSPMKGHSHVYWYRQLPEEGLKFMVYLQKENIIDESGMPKERFSAEFPKEGPSILRIQQVVRGDSAAYFCASSPPGSRGTDTQYFGPGTRLTVL.

The chain employs TRBV19 and TRBJ2-3, with TRBD2 matching 10 bases. Losses at the gene ends were 7 bases for V and 0 bases for J; bases not matched to a gene: 4. The CDR3 is made up of 15 amino acids. Germline V lookup: CDR1 LNHDA, CDR2 SQIVND (reference sequence). The CDR3 DNA reads TGTGCCAGTACGGAGACTAGCGGGAGCACAGATACGCAGTATTTT. Encoded protein: CASTETSGSTDTQYF.

This chain links TRBV19 with TRBJ1-5; D possibly corresponds to TRBD1 (6 bases). The CDR3 runs to 15 residues. CDR1 and CDR2 (germline): LNHDA, SQIVND (reference sequence). Deletions cut 4 bases from V and 0 bases from J, with 10 bases between. CDR3 protein: CASSTTGNSNQPQHF. The CDR3 DNA follows: TGTGCCAGTAGTACGACAGGAAATAGCAATCAGCCCCAGCATTTT.

V is TRBV5-1 and J is TRBJ1-2; D gene uncertain. Germline V lookup: CDR1 SGHRS, CDR2 YFSETQ. The V and J ends lost 0 bases and 8 bases respectively, with 17 bases between them. The CDR3 length is 15 residues. CDR3 in amino acids: CASSLASGLRSGYTF. In DNA, the CDR3 is TGCGCCAGCAGCTTGGCATCCGGACTCCGAAGCGGCTACACCTTC.

The rearrangement links TRBV28 to TRBJ1-3; the D gene is possibly TRBD1 (6 bases). Germline values: CDR1 MDHEN, CDR2 SYDVKM. The V end lost 4 bases, the J end lost 0 bases, and 10 bases lay between the germline ends. This CDR3 has 15 residues. The CDR3 DNA is TGTGCCAGCAGTTCGGCAGGGGCCTCTGGAAACACCATATATTTT. Amino acids: CASSSAGASGNTIYF.

The chain links TRBV24-1 to TRBJ2-2; 12 bases line up with TRBD2. The V and J ends lost 3 bases and 2 bases, in that order; junction bases with no gene match: 3. The germline CDR1 and CDR2 sequences are KGHDR and SFDVKD. The CDR3 is 17 residues long. The DNA for the CDR3 is TGTGCCACCAGTGATCCTGGACTAGCGGGAAACACCGGGGAGCTGTTTTTT. Translation gives CATSDPGLAGNTGELFF.

This clone has a single count. The chain recombines TRBV3-1 (or the pseudogene TRBV3-2) with TRBJ2-7; perhaps TRBD2 as D (6 bases). Trimming shortened V by 5 bases and J by 5 bases, and 16 bases separated the two germline ends. Germline V gives CDR1 LGHDT, CDR2 YNNKEL (reference sequence). The length of the CDR3 is 14 residues. The CDR3 DNA reads as TGTGCCAGCAGCTCCGGGACTCCGCATCACGAGCAGTACTTC. As protein: CASSSGTPHHEQYF.

This chain uses TRBV6-6 with TRBJ2-7; TRBD1 matches at 8 bases. The CDR3 consists of 16 residues. The germline gives CDR1 MNHNY, CDR2 SVGAGI (reference sequence). V gave up 1 base and J gave up 6 bases; unmatched junction bases: 11. The DNA for the CDR3 is TGTGCCAGCAGTTACTACGGATCCGTAACAGGGGGCGAGCAGTACTTC. Translating gives CASSYYGSVTGGEQYF.

The chain links TRBV5-5 to TRBJ2-6; possible D gene TRBD1, 6 bases. Trimming took off 3 bases at V and 0 bases at J, with 16 bases between the two ends. CDR1 is SGHKS, CDR2 YYEKEE, per germline (reference sequence). CDR3 size: 18 residues. CDR3 DNA sequence: TGTGCCAGCAGCTCCCTTTCCGGGACAAGCTCTGGGGCCAACGTCCTGACTTTC. It codes for CASSSLSGTSSGANVLTF.

This clone came up a few times. The genes are TRBV2 and TRBJ2-1; 10 nucleotides align to TRBD2. Trimming took 0 bases from V and 6 from J; bases not matched to a gene: 2. Germline values: CDR1 SNHLY, CDR2 FYNNEI. CDR3 size: 15 residues. The CDR3 reads CASSEAGLASNEQFF. CDR3 coding DNA: TGTGCCAGCAGTGAAGCGGGACTAGCGTCCAATGAGCAGTTCTTC. Supplemented by reference TRBV2 and TRBJ2-1, the full variable domain reads EPEVTQTPSHQVTQMGQEVILRCVPISNHLYFYWYRQILGQKVEFLVSFYNNEISEKSEIFDDQFSVERPDGSNFTLKIRSTKLEDSAMYFCASSEAGLASNEQFFGPGTRLTVL.